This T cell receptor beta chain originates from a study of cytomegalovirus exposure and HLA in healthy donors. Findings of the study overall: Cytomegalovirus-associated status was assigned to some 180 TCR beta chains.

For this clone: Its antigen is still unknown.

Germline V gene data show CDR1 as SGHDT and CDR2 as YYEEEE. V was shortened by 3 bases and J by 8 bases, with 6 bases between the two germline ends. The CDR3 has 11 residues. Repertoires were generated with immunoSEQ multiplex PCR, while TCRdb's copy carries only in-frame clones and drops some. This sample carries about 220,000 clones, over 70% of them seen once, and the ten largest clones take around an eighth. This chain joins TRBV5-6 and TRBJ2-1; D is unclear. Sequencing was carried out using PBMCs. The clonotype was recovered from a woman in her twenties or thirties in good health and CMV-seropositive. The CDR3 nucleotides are TGTGCCAGCAGCTCGAACTATGAGCAGTTCTTC. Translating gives CASSSNYEQFF.